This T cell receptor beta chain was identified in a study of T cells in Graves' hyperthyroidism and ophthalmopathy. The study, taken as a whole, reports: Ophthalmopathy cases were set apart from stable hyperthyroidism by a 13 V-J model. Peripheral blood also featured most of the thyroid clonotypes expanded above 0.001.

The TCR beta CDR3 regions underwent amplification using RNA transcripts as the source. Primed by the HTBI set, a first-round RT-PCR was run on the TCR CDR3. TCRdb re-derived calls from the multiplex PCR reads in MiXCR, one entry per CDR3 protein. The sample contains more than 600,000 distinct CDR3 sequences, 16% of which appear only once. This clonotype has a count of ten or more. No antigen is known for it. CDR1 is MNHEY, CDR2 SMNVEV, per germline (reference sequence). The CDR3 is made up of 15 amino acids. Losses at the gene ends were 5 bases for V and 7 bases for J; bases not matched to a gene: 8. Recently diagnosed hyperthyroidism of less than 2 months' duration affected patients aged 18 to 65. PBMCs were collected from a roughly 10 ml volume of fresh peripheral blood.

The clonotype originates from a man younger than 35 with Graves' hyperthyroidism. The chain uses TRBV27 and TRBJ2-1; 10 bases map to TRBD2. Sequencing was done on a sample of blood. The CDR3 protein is CASSPLAGVVNEQFF. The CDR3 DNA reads TGTGCCAGCAGTCCGCTAGCGGGAGTAGTTAATGAGCAGTTCTTC.